One and the same sample provided the 9 T cell receptor beta chains below, sequenced in a study of siplizumab effects on memory and regulatory T cells. The method was immunoSEQ multiplex PCR; TCRdb's version includes in-frame clones alone and lacks a portion of them. The profile shows around 120,000 clones, roughly 94% of them singletons. Material: non-Treg CD4+ T cells sorted from blood. The receptors were sampled from a human donor in good health.

CDR3 sequence: CASSLYRGFSGYTF. In nucleotides, the CDR3 is TGTGCCAGCAGCTTGTACAGGGGATTTAGCGGCTACACCTTC. The V and J genes are TRBV5-6 and TRBJ1-2; TRBD1 aligns across 7 bases. The V and J ends lost 1 base and 8 bases, in that order; junction bases with no gene match: 8. The CDR3 length is 14 residues. The germline V gene encodes CDR1 SGHDT and CDR2 YYEEEE.

V usage is TRBV11-2 and J usage is TRBJ1-1, with TRBD1 matching 9 bases. CDR1 and CDR2 from the germline V gene are SGHAT and FQNNGV. V dropped 4 bases and J dropped 10; count of bases not matched to a gene: 13. The CDR3 totals 15 residues. The CDR3 nucleotides are TGTGCCAGCAGCTCCCTACAGGGGGCCGTCCTCCCAGCTTTCTTT. Amino acid sequence: CASSSLQGAVLPAFF.

This sequence joins TRBV18 and TRBJ2-1; 9 nucleotides align to TRBD2. The ends lost 3 bases at V and 7 bases at J; junction bases unmatched: 7. The CDR3 has 15 amino acids. Germline V lookup: CDR1 KGHSH, CDR2 LQKENI. The CDR3 spells CASSPLAGSGNEQFF. CDR3 sequence (DNA): TGTGCCAGCTCACCCCTAGCGGGATCTGGGAATGAGCAGTTCTTC.

This chain links TRBV13 with TRBJ2-3; 13 bases are shared with TRBD2. The CDR3 has 16 residues. Germline V gene sequence: CDR1 PRHDT, CDR2 FYEKMQ (reference sequence). V gave up 3 bases and J gave up 4 bases; unmatched junction bases: 4. In nucleotides, the CDR3 is TGTGCCAGCAGCTTGTGGACTAGCGGGGGACCAGATACGCAGTATTTT. It translates to CASSLWTSGGPDTQYF.

The chain employs TRBV7-9 and TRBJ1-1, with D perhaps matching TRBD1 (5 bases). This CDR3 contains 12 residues. V was trimmed by 5 bases and J by 8 bases, leaving 12 bases between them. The germline gives CDR1 SEHNR, CDR2 FQNEAQ (reference sequence). This CDR3 reads CASSLQGREAFF. As DNA, the CDR3 is TGTGCCAGCAGCCTCCAGGGAAGGGAAGCTTTCTTT. The complete variable domain, with remaining parts taken from reference TRBV7-9 and TRBJ1-1, reads DTGVSQNPRHKITKRGQNVTFRCDPISEHNRLYWYRQTLGQGPEFLTYFQNEAQLEKSRLLSDRFSAERPKGSFSTLEIQRTEQGDSAMYLCASSLQGREAFFGQGTRLTVV.

V and J are TRBV29-1 and TRBJ2-4, with 7 bases identical to TRBD1. Germline V gene data show CDR1 as SQVTM and CDR2 as ANQGSEA. CDR3 length: 13 amino acids. With 7 bases clipped from V and 1 base from J, the junction kept 4 bases outside the gene matches. CDR3 protein: CSARGQAKNIQYF. The DNA for the CDR3 is TGCAGCGCAAGGGGGCAGGCCAAAAACATTCAGTACTTC.

V is TRBV6-9 and J is TRBJ2-7, with 11 bases lining up with TRBD2. With V trimmed by 3 bases and J by 1 base, 5 bases remained unmatched. The CDR3 is made up of 16 amino acids. The germline V gene encodes CDR1 MNHGY and CDR2 SVAAGI. CDR3 in amino acids: CASSYEGLADSYEQYF. CDR3 sequence (DNA): TGTGCCAGCAGTTACGAGGGACTAGCGGATTCCTACGAGCAGTACTTC.

The gene calls are TRBV7-9 and TRBJ1-2, with a weak D call TRBD1 (5 bases). The CDR3 loop spans 14 amino acids. Trimming pared 5 bases from V and 2 bases from J, leaving 12 bases between. The germline V gene encodes CDR1 SEHNR and CDR2 FQNEAQ (reference sequence). CDR3 residues: CASSPGGVNYGYTF. The CDR3 bases are TGTGCCAGCAGCCCCGGGGGGGTCAACTATGGCTACACCTTC.

The chain combines TRBV11-3 with TRBJ1-1; D unresolved. V dropped 5 bases and J dropped 4 bases, with 14 bases sitting between them. CDR1 is SGHNT, CDR2 YENEEA, per germline. The CDR3 spans 14 residues. For the CDR3, the DNA is TGTGCCAGCAGCCCTAGGTCGGGAGCCACTGAAGCTTTCTTT. Translation: CASSPRSGATEAFF.